This T cell receptor beta chain was retrieved from a study of response to subunit inactivated influenza vaccine. Overall study findings and caveats: It was suggested by the authors that few new T cells are recruited by each seasonal influenza vaccination.

This clonotype was seen at least ten times. Its target is unknown. TCRdb re-called the RT-PCR reads through MiXCR, storing one row per CDR3 protein. This sample yields 610,000 or so distinct CDR3 sequences, of which approximately 15% are seen a single time; 8.5% to 14% belongs to the top ten. V shed 5 bases, J shed 4 bases, and the junction held 7 bases outside the gene matches. CDR3 size: 15 residues. This TCR was recovered from a man aged 45-65 years who received an inactivated influenza vaccine. Sequenced material: PBMCs from blood, taken roughly 12 days after vaccination. The chain combines TRBV12-3 or TRBV12-4 with TRBJ2-2; the match to TRBD2 covers 7 bases. The CDR3 region has the DNA TGTGCCAGCAGTCTCGGACTAGGTTTCACCGGGGAGCTGTTTTTT. Its protein is CASSLGLGFTGELFF.